These 4 T cell receptor beta chains share one sample of origin, sequenced in a study of shared clonotypes between healthy human individuals. Clones were read by immunoSEQ multiplex PCR, and TCRdb kept only the in-frame ones, dropping some. The sample yields approximately 1.4 million clones, 95% to 99% seen once. The sample consisted of naive CD4+ T cells sorted from blood. Documented subset: CD45RA+ positively selected. The receptors originated from a man aged 25-45 years in good health.

The chain is built from TRBV18 and TRBJ1-2; D uncertain. Deletions cut 6 bases from V and 2 bases from J, with 28 bases between. This CDR3 has 19 amino acids. Per the germline V gene, CDR1 is KGHSH and CDR2 is LQKENI. The CDR3 region has the DNA TGTGCCAGCTCGGGCTCCCAAACTAGTCCTGGAACTCGGAACTATGGCTACACCTTC. Translation: CASSGSQTSPGTRNYGYTF.

The rearrangement uses TRBV6-5 and TRBJ1-1, with D possibly being TRBD1 (5 bases). This CDR3 region has 14 residues. Looked up from germline, CDR1 is MNHEY and CDR2 is SVGAGI. Trimming took off 2 bases at V and 6 bases at J, with 13 bases between the two ends. CDR3 residues: CASSYLGVDAEAFF. Written as DNA, the CDR3 is TGTGCCAGCAGTTACCTGGGGGTTGACGCTGAAGCTTTCTTT.

The J gene is TRBJ2-1, the V gene TRBV18, with D possibly being TRBD2 (6 bases). The V and J ends lost 3 bases and 10 bases respectively, with 22 bases between them. CDR3 length: 16 residues. Germline lookup yields CDR1 KGHSH and CDR2 LQKENI. The CDR3 nucleotides are TGTGCCAGCTCACCTCGATCAGGACTAACCTTCGGAGAGCAGTTCTTC. Protein sequence: CASSPRSGLTFGEQFF.

The gene calls are TRBV5-4 and TRBJ2-1; TRBD2 is a possible D gene (6 bases). The V end was cut by 4 bases, the J end by 1 base, with 18 bases between. The CDR3 runs to 17 residues. Germline V gene lookup returns CDR1 SGHNT and CDR2 YYREEE (reference sequence). The CDR3 region has the DNA TGTGCCAGCAGCCAGCTCGGGAGCTCCACTTCCTACAATGAGCAGTTCTTC. Encoded protein: CASSQLGSSTSYNEQFF. Looking up the rest from reference TRBV5-4 and TRBJ2-1 gives the full variable domain: ETGVTQSPTHLIKTRGQQVTLRCSSQSGHNTVSWYQQALGQGPQFIFQYYREEENGRGNFPPRFSGLQFPNYSSELNVNALELDDSALYLCASSQLGSSTSYNEQFFGPGTRLTVL.